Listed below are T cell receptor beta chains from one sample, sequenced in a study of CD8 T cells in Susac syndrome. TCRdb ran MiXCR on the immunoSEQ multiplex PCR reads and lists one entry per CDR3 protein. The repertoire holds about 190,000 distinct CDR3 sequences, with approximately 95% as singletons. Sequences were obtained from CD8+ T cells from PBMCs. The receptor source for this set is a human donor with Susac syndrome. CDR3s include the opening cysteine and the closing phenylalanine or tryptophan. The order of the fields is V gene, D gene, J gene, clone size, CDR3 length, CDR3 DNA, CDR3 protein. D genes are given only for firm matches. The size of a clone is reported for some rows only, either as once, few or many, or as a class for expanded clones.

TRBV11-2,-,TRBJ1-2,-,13,TGTGCCAGCAGGCATCACTCGTTCTATGGCTACACCTTC,CASRHHSFYGYTF
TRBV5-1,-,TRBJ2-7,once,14,TGCGCCAGCAGCACCCAGGGATCCCCTTACGAGCAGTACTTC,CASSTQGSPYEQYF
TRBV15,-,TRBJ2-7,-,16,TGTGCCACCAGCAGAGATCTATGGAGAGGCTCCTACGAGCAGTACTTC,CATSRDLWRGSYEQYF
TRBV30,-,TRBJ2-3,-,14,TGTGCCTGGAGTGAACACAGCGTGACAGATACGCAGTATTTT,CAWSEHSVTDTQYF
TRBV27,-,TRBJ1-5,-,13,TGTGCCAGCAGTGGGACTTTAAATCAGCCCCAGCATTTT,CASSGTLNQPQHF
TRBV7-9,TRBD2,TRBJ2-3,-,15,TGTGCCAGCAGCGAAAGCGGGATGGGCACAGATACGCAGTTTTTT,CASSESGMGTDTQFF
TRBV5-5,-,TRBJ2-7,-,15,TGTGCCAGCAGCTTGGTAGAGGGCCGAATCTACGAGCAGTACTTC,CASSLVEGRIYEQYF
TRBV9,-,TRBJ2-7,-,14,TGTGCCAGCAGCGGGGGACACCCCTCCTACGAGCAGTACTTC,CASSGGHPSYEQYF
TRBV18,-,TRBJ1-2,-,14,TGTGCCAGCTCACCCATCGACGGCCACTATGGCTACACCTTC,CASSPIDGHYGYTF
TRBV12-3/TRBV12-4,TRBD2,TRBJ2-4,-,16,TGTGCCAGCAGTTTCTCTAGCGGGGGAGCCAAAAACATTCAGTACTTC,CASSFSSGGAKNIQYF
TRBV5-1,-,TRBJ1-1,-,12,TGCGCCAGCAGGGGCTCCGAAATGGGAGCTTTCTTT,CASRGSEMGAFF
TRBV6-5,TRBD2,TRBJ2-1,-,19,TGTGCCAGCAGTTACACCTTGAGCGGGGGGGGAAGCTCCTACAATGAGCAGTTCTTC,CASSYTLSGGGSSYNEQFF
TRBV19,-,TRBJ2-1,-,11,TGTGCCAGTAGTGCCCACAATGAGCAGTTCTTC,CASSAHNEQFF
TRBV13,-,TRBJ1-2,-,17,TGTGCCAGCAGCCCAGCCGCCGGGACCCACTACTTTGCTGGCTACACCTTC,CASSPAAGTHYFAGYTF
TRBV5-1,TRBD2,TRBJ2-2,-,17,TGCGCCAGCAGCTTTCCTAGCGGGAGGGCGTCCACCGGGGAGCTGTTTTTT,CASSFPSGRASTGELFF
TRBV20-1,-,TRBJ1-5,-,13,TGCAGTGCTAGAGGGGAGGGCAATCAGCCCCAGCATTTT,CSARGEGNQPQHF
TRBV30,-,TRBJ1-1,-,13,TGTGCCTGGAGTGGGACAGAGTACACTGAAGCTTTCTTT,CAWSGTEYTEAFF
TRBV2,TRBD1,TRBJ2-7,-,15,TGTGCCAGCAGTGAGGGGACAGGACACCCCTACGAGCAGTACTTC,CASSEGTGHPYEQYF
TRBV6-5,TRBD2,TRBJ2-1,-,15,TGTGCCAGCAGTTATCGCGGGGGAGCCTACAATGAGCAGTTCTTC,CASSYRGGAYNEQFF
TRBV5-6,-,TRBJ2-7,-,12,TGTGCCAGCAGCTCGTCCCCAGGCGAGCAGTACTTC,CASSSSPGEQYF
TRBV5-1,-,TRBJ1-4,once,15,TGCGCCAGCAGCGGAGTGGGGGCAACTAATGAAAAACTGTTTTTT,CASSGVGATNEKLFF
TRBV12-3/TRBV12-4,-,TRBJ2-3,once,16,TGTGCCAGCAGTTCCCCCGGGGGCGCCTCTCCAGATACGCAGTATTTT,CASSSPGGASPDTQYF
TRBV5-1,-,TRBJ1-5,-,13,TGCGCCAGCAGCCCGGGGTCCAATCAGCCCCAGCATTTT,CASSPGSNQPQHF
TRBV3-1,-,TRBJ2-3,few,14,TGTGCCAGCAGCCGGGACGGATCCACAGATACGCAGTATTTT,CASSRDGSTDTQYF
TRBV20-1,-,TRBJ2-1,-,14,TGCAGTGCTCCGATAAGGACTGGCTACAATGAGCAGTTCTTC,CSAPIRTGYNEQFF
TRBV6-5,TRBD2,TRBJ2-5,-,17,TGTGCCAGCAGTTCTTGGGGGGCGGGAGGGCCTAGAGAGACCCAGTACTTC,CASSSWGAGGPRETQYF
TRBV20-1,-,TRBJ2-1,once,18,TGCAGTGCTAGTACAGCGGAAGGGATGCGTGTCTACTACAATGAGCAGTTCTTC,CSASTAEGMRVYYNEQFF
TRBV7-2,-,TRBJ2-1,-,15,TGTGCCAGCAGCTTATGGGACCCGGCCTACAATGAGCAGTTCTTC,CASSLWDPAYNEQFF
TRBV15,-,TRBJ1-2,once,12,TGTGCCACCGGTTTGGAGGAATTTGGCTACACCTTC,CATGLEEFGYTF
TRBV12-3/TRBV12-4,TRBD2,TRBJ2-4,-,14,TGTGCCAGCTCGCGACTAGCGGGAGGGTCCATTCAGTACTTC,CASSRLAGGSIQYF
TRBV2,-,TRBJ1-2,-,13,TGTGCCAGCAGTTCGGACGGAAACTATGGCTACACCTTC,CASSSDGNYGYTF
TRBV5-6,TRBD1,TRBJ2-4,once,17,TGTGCCAGCAGCTTGGACCGGGACAGGGAAGTCAAAAACATTCAGTACTTC,CASSLDRDREVKNIQYF
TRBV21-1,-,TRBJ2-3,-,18,TGTGCCAGCAGCAAAGGGGGAACTGGGACAGATAGCACAGATACGCAGTATTTT,CASSKGGTGTDSTDTQYF
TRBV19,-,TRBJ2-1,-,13,TGTGCCAGTAGTTCCCGTAGTTACAATGAGCAGTTCTTC,CASSSRSYNEQFF
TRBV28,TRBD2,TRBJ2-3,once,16,TGTGCCAGCAGTTTGGTGGGAGGGCTGAACACAGATACGCAGTATTTT,CASSLVGGLNTDTQYF
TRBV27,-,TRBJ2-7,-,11,TGTGCCAGCACAACAGGGACCGAGCAGTACTTC,CASTTGTEQYF
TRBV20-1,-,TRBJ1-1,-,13,TGCAGTGCTCCATCCCAGTTGAACACTGAAGCTTTCTTT,CSAPSQLNTEAFF
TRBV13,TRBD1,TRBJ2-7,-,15,TGTGCCAGCAGCTTAGCAGGACAGGGTCACCACGAGCAGTACTTC,CASSLAGQGHHEQYF
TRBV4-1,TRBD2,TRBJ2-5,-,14,TGCGCCAGCAGCCAAGTACTAGCGGAAGAGACCCAGTACTTC,CASSQVLAEETQYF
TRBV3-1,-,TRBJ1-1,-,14,TGTGCCAGCAGCCAAGGGATGGGGCGGGCGTCGGCTTTCTTT,CASSQGMGRASAFF
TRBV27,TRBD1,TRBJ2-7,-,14,TGTGCCAGCAGTTCCATGGACAGGGCCTACGAGCAGTACTTC,CASSSMDRAYEQYF
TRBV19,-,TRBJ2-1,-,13,TGTGCCAGTAGTCCCTCGACTAGTCCTGAGCAGTTCTTC,CASSPSTSPEQFF
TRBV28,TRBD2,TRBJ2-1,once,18,TGTGCCAGCAGTTTTCTAGCGGGAGGTCCCAGCTCCTACAATGAGCAGTTCTTC,CASSFLAGGPSSYNEQFF
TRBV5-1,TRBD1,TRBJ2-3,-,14,TGCGCCAGCAGCTCCGACAGGGTACCAGATACGCAGTATTTT,CASSSDRVPDTQYF
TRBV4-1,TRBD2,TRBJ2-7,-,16,TGCGCCAGCAGCCAGGGGACTAGCGGGGATAGCTACGAGCAGTACTTC,CASSQGTSGDSYEQYF
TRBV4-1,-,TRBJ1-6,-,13,TGCGCCAGCGGGACAACCGATAATTCACCCCTCCACTTT,CASGTTDNSPLHF
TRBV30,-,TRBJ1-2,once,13,TGTGCCTGGGGGGCCGGGGGTAACTATGGCTACACCTTC,CAWGAGGNYGYTF